This entry lists 12 T cell receptor beta chains sequenced from one sample in a study of response to subunit inactivated influenza vaccine. TCRdb reprocessed the RT-PCR reads via MiXCR and lists one record per CDR3 protein. This table holds 600,000 to 700,000 distinct CDR3 sequences, 12% to 15% found once. The sample consisted of PBMCs from blood, taken less than 15 days before vaccination. The source is a man over 45 who received an inactivated influenza vaccine.

This clonotype was seen a handful of times. The chain couples TRBV12-3 or TRBV12-4 to TRBJ1-2; unclear D gene. V lost 7 bases and J 5 bases, leaving 11 bases between the germline ends. This CDR3 is 12 amino acids long. CDR3 DNA sequence: TGTGCCAGCACCTCCGGCGGATATGGCTACACCTTC. Amino acids: CASTSGGYGYTF.

This clonotype was counted between two and nine times. V gene TRBV10-1 combines with J gene TRBJ2-3; 9 nucleotides match TRBD1. The CDR3 is made up of 19 amino acids. CDR1 WNHNN and CDR2 SYGVQD come from the germline V gene (reference sequence). V was pared by 4 bases and J by 2 bases, with 16 bases of the junction left unmatched. CDR3: CASSGPGQGIRQNTDTQYF. DNA of the CDR3: TGCGCCAGCAGTGGACCGGGACAGGGCATTAGACAAAACACAGATACGCAGTATTTT.

This clonotype was picked up a small number of times. V gene TRBV20-1 combines with J gene TRBJ2-7; TRBD2 matches at 8 bases. Trimming cost V 6 bases and J 5 bases; bases outside gene matches: 18. This CDR3 comprises 16 residues. Germline-derived CDR1 and CDR2 are DFQATT and SNEGSKA (reference sequence). The CDR3 bases are TGCAGTGCCTCGGGAGGGAGCGGGAGTTCCCTCGACGAGCAGTACTTC. This sequence encodes CSASGGSGSSLDEQYF.

In its sample, this clonotype was seen a few times. This chain uses TRBV20-1 with TRBJ2-4; TRBD2 agrees at 9 bases. This CDR3 is 15 amino acids long. CDR1 and CDR2 (germline): DFQATT, SNEGSKA (reference sequence). The junction had 8 bases not matched to a gene; V was cut back by 0 bases and J by 8 bases. This CDR3 reads CSARDGLAGRYIQYF. CDR3 coding DNA: TGCAGTGCTAGAGATGGGCTAGCGGGGAGGTACATTCAGTACTTC.

This clonotype was counted only a few times. CDR3 in amino acids: CASSYSTGAGNTIYF. For the CDR3, the DNA is TGTGCCAGCAGTTACTCGACCGGGGCTGGAAACACCATATATTTT. The chain carries TRBV6-5 and TRBJ1-3; D remains ambiguous. V was shortened by 0 bases and J by 2 bases, with 8 bases between the two germline ends. The CDR3 covers 15 residues. The germline V gene encodes CDR1 MNHEY and CDR2 SVGAGI.

This clonotype was seen many times. This chain joins TRBV7-2 and TRBJ2-4; perhaps TRBD2 as D (5 bases). This CDR3 has 14 amino acids. Germline CDR1 reads SGHTA; CDR2 reads FQGNSA. V dropped 6 bases and J dropped 2 bases, with 11 bases sitting between them. The CDR3 protein is CASSAPGTKNIQYF. In nucleotides, the CDR3 is TGTGCCAGCAGTGCGCCCGGGACCAAAAACATTCAGTACTTC.

This clonotype came up a few times. The chain uses TRBV19 and TRBJ2-2, with unresolved D. Between the trimmed V and J ends, which lost 1 base and 1 base, there was a span of 4 bases. Germline lookup yields CDR1 LNHDA and CDR2 SQIVND (reference sequence). This CDR3 has 14 residues. CDR3 amino acids: CASSIAGNTGELFF. CDR3 in DNA: TGTGCCAGTAGTATAGCAGGGAACACCGGGGAGCTGTTTTTT.

This clonotype was detected only a few times. The chain has TRBV29-1 and TRBJ2-5; 9 positions match TRBD2. Germline trimming cut 7 bases from V and 4 bases from J; bases unmatched to any gene: 10. This CDR3 contains 14 residues. CDR1 and CDR2 (germline): SQVTM, ANQGSEA. CDR3 in DNA: TGCAGCGGTGGAATGGCGGGAGGGCCAGAGACCCAGTACTTC. It specifies CSGGMAGGPETQYF. The entire variable domain, with the rest obtained from reference TRBV29-1 and TRBJ2-5, is as follows: SAVISQKPSRDICQRGTSLTIQCQVDSQVTMMFWYRQQPGQSLTLIATANQGSEATYESGFVIDKFPISRPNLTFSTLTVSNMSPEDSSIYLCSGGMAGGPETQYFGPGTRLLVL.

Ten or more counts support this clonotype. One junction end does not reproduce the germline sequence, and a read error may be involved. The V gene is TRBV7-2, the J gene TRBJ1-1; no definite D call. Looked up from germline, CDR1 is SGHTA and CDR2 is FQGNSA. CDR3 length: 14 residues. This CDR3 reads CASSLGPANTEAFF. For the CDR3, the DNA is TGCGCCAGCAGCTTGGGTCCGGCGAACACTGAAGCTTTCTTT.

The sample holds a few counts of this clonotype. The V call is TRBV5-1, the J call TRBJ2-1; 11 nucleotides align to TRBD2. The ends lost 5 bases at V and 8 bases at J; junction bases unmatched: 12. The CDR3 totals 16 residues. Germline CDR1 and CDR2: SGHRS and YFSETQ. CDR3 bases: TGCGCCAGCAGTTGGACCGGGACTAGCGGCCTCCATGAGCAGTTCTTC. Encoded protein: CASSWTGTSGLHEQFF. The complete variable domain, with remaining parts taken from reference TRBV5-1 and TRBJ2-1, reads KAGVTQTPRYLIKTRGQQVTLSCSPISGHRSVSWYQQTPGQGLQFLFEYFSETQRNKGNFPGRFSGRQFSNSRSEMNVSTLELGDSALYLCASSWTGTSGLHEQFFGPGTRLTVL.

This clonotype was recorded a few times. V gene TRBV24-1 combines with J gene TRBJ2-5; 11 bases align to TRBD2. The CDR3 loop spans 15 amino acids. In germline, CDR1 is KGHDR, CDR2 SFDVKD. After removal of 5 bases from V and 1 base from J, the junction contained 2 bases not matched to a gene. DNA for the CDR3: TGTGCCACCAGTGCGACTAGCGGGGCCCAAGAGACCCAGTACTTC. This encodes CATSATSGAQETQYF.

The rearrangement links TRBV10-3 to TRBJ2-3; D unclear. The germline V and J ends were trimmed by 3 bases and 0 bases, with 7 bases remaining between them. This CDR3 has 14 amino acids. The V gene's germline CDR1 is ENHRY and CDR2 SYGVKD. CDR3 DNA: TGTGCCATCAGTGATCACTCCAGCACAGATACGCAGTATTTT. Its protein product is CAISDHSSTDTQYF.